These 3 T cell receptor beta chains originate from one sample sequenced in a study of T cells in Graves' hyperthyroidism and ophthalmopathy. The CDR3 regions of TCR beta were amplified from RNA transcripts. HTBI primers were the set used in a first-round RT-PCR of the TCR CDR3. TCRdb redid the calling of the multiplex PCR reads with MiXCR, one entry per CDR3 protein. Among around 600,000 distinct CDR3 sequences listed, roughly 45% were seen once. The specimen was peripheral blood or thyroid tissue (not recorded which). The receptors come from an adult man with Graves' disease, either hyperthyroidism or ophthalmopathy (not recorded which).

The sample holds many counts of this clonotype. A read error is possible here, since a much larger clone lies one base away. The chain joins TRBV12-3 or TRBV12-4 to TRBJ1-6, with 8 bases aligning to TRBD1. The CDR3 has 12 amino acids. V was clipped by 5 bases and J by 9 bases; unmatched bases: 0. CDR3 region: CASSGQGSPLHF. The CDR3 coding sequence is TGTGCCAGCAGTGGACAGGGTTCACCCCTCCACTTT.

V gene TRBV10-3 combines with J gene TRBJ1-1; TRBD1 is a possible D gene (5 bases). This CDR3 region has 14 residues. The germline V gene encodes CDR1 ENHRY and CDR2 SYGVKD. Trimming left V 4 bases short and J 0 bases short, with 9 bases between. The CDR3 here is CAISATGMNTEAFF. CDR3 DNA sequence: TGTGCCATCAGTGCCACAGGTATGAACACTGAAGCTTTCTTT.

This clonotype was detected ten times or more. The rearrangement links TRBV7-9 to TRBJ1-2; no clear D. The length of the CDR3 is 13 residues. Germline V gene sequence: CDR1 SEHNR, CDR2 FQNEAQ (reference sequence). The V and J ends lost 0 bases and 6 bases respectively, with 8 bases between them. In DNA form, the CDR3 reads TGTGCCAGCAGCTTAGCTAGTTTTGATGGCTACACCTTC. It codes for CASSLASFDGYTF.